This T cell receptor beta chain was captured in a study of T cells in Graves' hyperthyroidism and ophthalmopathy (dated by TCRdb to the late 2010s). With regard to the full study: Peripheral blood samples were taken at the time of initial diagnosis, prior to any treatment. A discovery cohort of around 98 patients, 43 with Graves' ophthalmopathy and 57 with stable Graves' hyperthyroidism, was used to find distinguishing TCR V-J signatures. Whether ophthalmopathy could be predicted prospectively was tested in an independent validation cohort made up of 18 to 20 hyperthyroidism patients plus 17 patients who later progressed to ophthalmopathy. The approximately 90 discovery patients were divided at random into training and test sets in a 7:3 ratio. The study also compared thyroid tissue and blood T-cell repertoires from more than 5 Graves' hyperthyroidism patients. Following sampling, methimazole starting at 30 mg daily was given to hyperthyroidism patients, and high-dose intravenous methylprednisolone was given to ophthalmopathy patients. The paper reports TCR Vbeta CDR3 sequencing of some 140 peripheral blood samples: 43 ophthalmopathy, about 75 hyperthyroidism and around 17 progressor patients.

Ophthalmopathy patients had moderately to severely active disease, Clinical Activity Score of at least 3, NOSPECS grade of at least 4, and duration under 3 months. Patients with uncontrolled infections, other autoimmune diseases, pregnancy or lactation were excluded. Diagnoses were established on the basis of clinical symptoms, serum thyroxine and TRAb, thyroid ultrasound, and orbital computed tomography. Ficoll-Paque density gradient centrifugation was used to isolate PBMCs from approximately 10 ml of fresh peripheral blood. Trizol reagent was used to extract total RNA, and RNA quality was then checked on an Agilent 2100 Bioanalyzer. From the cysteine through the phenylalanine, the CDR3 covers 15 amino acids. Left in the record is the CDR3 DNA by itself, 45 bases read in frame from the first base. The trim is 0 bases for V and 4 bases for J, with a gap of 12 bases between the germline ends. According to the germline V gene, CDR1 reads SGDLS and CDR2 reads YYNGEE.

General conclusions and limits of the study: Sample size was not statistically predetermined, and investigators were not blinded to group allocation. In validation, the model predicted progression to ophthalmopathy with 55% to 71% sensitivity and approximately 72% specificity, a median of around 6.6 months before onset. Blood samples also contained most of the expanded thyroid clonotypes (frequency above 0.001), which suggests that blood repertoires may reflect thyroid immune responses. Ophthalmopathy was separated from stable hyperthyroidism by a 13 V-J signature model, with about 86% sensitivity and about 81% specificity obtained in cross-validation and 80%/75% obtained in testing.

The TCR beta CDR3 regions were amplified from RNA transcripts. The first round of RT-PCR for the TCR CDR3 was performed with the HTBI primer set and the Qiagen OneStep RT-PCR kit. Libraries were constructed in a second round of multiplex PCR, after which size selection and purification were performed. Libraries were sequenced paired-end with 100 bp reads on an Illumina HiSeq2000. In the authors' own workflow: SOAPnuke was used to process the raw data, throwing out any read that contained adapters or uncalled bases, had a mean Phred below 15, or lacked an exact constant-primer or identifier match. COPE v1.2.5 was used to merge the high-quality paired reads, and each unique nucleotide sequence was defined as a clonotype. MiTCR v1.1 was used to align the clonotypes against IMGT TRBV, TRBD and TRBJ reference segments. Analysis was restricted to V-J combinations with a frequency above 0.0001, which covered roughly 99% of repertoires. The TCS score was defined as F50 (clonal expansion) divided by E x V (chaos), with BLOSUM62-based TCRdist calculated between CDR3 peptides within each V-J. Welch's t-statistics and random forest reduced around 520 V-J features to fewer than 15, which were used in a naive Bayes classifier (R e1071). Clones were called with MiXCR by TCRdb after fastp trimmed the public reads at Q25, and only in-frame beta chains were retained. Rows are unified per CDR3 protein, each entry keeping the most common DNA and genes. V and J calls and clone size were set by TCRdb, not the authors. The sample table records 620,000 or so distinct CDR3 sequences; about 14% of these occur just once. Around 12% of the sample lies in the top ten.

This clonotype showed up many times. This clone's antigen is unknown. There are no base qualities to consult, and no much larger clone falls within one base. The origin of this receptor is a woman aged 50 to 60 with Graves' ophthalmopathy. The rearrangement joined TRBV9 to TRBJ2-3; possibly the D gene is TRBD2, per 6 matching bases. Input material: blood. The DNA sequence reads TGTGCCAGCAGCGTAGTCGGGAGAGGCGCAGATACGCAGTATTTT. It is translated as CASSVVGRGADTQYF.